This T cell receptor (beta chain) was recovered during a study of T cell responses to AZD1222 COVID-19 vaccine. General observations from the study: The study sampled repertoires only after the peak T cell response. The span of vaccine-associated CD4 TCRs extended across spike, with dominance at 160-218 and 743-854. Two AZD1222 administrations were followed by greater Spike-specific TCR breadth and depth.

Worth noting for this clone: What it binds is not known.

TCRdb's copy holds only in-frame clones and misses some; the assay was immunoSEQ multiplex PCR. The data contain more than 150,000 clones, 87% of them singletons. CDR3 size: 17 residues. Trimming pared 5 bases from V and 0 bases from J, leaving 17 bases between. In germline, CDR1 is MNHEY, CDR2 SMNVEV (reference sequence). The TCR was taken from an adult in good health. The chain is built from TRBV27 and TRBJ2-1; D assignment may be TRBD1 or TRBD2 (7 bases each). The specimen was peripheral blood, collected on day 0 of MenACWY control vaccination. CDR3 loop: CASSKAGGASSYNEQFF. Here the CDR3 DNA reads TGTGCCAGCAGTAAAGCAGGGGGGGCAAGCTCCTACAATGAGCAGTTCTTC.